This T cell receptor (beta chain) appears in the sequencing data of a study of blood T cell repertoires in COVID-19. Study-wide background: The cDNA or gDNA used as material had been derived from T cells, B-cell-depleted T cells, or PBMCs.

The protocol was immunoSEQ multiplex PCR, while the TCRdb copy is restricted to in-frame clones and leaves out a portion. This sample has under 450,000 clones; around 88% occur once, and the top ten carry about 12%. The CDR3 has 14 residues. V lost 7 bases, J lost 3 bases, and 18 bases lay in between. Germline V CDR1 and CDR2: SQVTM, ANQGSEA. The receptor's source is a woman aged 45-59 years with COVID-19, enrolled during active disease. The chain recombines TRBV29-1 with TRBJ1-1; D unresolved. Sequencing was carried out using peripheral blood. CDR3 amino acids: CSAQTNNRDTEAFF. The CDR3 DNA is TGCAGCGCCCAGACCAACAACAGAGACACTGAAGCTTTCTTT.